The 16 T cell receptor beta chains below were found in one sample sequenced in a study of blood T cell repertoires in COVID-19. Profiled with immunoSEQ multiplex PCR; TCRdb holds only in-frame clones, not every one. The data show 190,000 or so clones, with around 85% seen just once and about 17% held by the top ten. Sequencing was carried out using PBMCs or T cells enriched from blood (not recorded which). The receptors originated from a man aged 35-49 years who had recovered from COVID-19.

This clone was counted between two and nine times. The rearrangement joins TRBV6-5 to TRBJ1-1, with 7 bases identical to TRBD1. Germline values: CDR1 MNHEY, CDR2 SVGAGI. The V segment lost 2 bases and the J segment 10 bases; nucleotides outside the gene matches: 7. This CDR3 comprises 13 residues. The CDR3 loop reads CASSYLDRVGAFF. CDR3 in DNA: TGTGCCAGCAGTTACCTCGACAGGGTAGGAGCTTTCTTT.

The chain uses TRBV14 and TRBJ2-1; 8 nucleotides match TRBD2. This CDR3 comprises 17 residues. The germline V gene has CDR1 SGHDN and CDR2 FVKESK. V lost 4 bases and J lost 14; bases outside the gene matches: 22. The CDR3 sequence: CASSRNLGTSSITGKFF. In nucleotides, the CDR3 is TGTGCCAGCAGCCGGAACCTCGGGACTAGTAGCATCACCGGAAAGTTCTTC.

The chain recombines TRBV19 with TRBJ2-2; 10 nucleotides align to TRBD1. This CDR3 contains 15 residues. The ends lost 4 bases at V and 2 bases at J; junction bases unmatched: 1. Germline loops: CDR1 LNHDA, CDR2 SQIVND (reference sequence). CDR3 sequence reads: CASSRDRGNTGELFF. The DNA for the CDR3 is TGTGCCAGTAGTAGGGACAGGGGAAACACCGGGGAGCTGTTTTTT.

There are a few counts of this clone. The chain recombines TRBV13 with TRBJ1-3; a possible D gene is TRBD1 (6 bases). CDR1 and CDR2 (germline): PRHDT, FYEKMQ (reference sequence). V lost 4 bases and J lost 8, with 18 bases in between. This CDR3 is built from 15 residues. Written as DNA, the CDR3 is TGTGCCAGCAGCTATCAGGGGCGCCTTCAGGACACCATATATTTT. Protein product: CASSYQGRLQDTIYF. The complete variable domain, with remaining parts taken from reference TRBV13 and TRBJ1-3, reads AAGVIQSPRHLIKEKRETATLKCYPIPRHDTVYWYQQGPGQDPQFLISFYEKMQSDKGSIPDRFSAQQFSDYHSELNMSSLELGDSALYFCASSYQGRLQDTIYFGEGSWLTVV.

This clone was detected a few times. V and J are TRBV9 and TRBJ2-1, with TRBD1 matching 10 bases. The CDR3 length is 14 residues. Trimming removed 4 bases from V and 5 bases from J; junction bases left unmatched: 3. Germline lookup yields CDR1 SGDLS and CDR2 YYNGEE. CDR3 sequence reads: CASSRTGGNNEQFF. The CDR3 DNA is TGTGCCAGCAGCAGGACAGGGGGGAACAATGAGCAGTTCTTC.

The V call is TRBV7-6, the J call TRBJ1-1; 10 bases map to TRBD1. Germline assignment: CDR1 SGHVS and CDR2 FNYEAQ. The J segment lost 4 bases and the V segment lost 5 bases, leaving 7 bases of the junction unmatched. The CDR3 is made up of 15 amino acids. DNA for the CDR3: TGTGCCAGCAGCACGAGACAGGGGGCTGGCACTGAAGCTTTCTTT. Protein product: CASSTRQGAGTEAFF.

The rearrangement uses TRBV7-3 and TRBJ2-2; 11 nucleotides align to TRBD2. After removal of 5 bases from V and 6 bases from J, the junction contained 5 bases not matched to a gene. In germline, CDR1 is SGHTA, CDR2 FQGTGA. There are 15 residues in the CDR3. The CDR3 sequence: CASSPLAGVSGELFF. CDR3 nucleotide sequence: TGTGCCAGCAGCCCACTAGCGGGAGTGTCCGGGGAGCTGTTTTTT.

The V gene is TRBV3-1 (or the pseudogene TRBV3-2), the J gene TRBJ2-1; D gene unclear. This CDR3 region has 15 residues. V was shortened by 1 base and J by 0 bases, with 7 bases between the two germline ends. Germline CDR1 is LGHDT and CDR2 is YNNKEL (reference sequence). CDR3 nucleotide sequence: TGTGCCAGCAGCCAAGGGCAGGACTCCTACAATGAGCAGTTCTTC. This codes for CASSQGQDSYNEQFF.

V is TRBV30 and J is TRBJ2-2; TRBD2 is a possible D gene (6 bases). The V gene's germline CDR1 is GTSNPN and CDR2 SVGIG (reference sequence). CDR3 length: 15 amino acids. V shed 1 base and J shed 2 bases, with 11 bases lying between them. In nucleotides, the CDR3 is TGTGCCTGGAGTGGCGGGGCTACCAACACCGGGGAGCTGTTTTTT. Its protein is CAWSGGATNTGELFF.

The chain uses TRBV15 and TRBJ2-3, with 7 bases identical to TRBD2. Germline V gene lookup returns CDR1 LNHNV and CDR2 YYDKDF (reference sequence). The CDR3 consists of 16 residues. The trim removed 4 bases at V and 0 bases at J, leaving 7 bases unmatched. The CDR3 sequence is CATSMRLAASTDTQYF. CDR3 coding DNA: TGTGCCACCAGCATGCGACTAGCAGCAAGCACAGATACGCAGTATTTT. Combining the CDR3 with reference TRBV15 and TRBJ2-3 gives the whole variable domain DAMVIQNPRYQVTQFGKPVTLSCSQTLNHNVMYWYQQKSSQAPKLLFHYYDKDFNNEADTPDNFQSRRPNTSFCFLDIRSPGLGDTAMYLCATSMRLAASTDTQYFGPGTRLTVL.

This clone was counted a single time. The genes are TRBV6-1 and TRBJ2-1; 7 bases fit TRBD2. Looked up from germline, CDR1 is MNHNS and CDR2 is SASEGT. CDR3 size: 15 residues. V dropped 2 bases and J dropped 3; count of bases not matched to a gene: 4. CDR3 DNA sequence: TGTGCCAGCAGTGAATCGGCTAGCGGCTACAATGAGCAGTTCTTC. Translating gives CASSESASGYNEQFF.

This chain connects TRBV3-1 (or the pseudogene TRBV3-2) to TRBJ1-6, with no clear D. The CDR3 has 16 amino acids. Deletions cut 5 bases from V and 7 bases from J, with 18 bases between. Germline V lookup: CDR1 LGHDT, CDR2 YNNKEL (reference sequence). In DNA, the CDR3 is TGTGCCAGCAGCTTTGATTCGGCCTCGGGGAATTCACCCCTCCACTTT. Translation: CASSFDSASGNSPLHF.

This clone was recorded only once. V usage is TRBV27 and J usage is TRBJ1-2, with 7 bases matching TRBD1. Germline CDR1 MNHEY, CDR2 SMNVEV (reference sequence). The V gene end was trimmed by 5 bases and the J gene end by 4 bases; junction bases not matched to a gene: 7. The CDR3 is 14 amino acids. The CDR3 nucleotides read TGTGCCAGCAGTGTACGACAGGGACCCTATGGCTACACCTTC. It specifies CASSVRQGPYGYTF.

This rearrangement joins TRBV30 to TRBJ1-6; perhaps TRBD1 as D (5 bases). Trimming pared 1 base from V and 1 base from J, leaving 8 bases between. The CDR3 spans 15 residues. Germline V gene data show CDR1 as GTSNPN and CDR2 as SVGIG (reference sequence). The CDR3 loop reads CAWSAPGSYNSPLHF. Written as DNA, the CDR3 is TGTGCCTGGAGTGCCCCAGGGTCCTATAATTCACCCCTCCACTTT.

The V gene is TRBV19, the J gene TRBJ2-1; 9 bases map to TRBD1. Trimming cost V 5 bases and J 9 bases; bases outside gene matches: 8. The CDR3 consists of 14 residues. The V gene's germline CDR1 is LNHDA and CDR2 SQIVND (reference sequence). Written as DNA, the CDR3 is TGTGCCAGTAGTTCGGCGGGACAGGGTGGTGAGCAGTTCTTC. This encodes CASSSAGQGGEQFF.

CDR3 nucleotide sequence: TGTGCCAGCAGCCAAAAACTGGCGAACACCGGGGAGCTGTTTTTT. Translation: CASSQKLANTGELFF. This chain uses TRBV3-1 (or the pseudogene TRBV3-2) with TRBJ2-2; no clear D gene. CDR3 length: 15 residues. CDR1 and CDR2 from the germline V gene are LGHDT and YNNKEL (reference sequence). V was trimmed by 2 bases and J by 0 bases, leaving 7 bases between them.